Presented here are 20 T cell receptor beta chains from one specimen sequenced in a study of neurological immune-mediated disorders. Time point here: longitudinal time-point 1 (baseline). TCRdb independently ran MiXCR on the 5' RACE reads; one entry per CDR3 protein. The data show tens of thousands of distinct CDR3 sequences, roughly 13% seen once. The sequenced material came from PBMCs. These receptors were taken from a female donor with HTLV-1-associated myelopathy (HAM/TSP).

This clonotype was observed at least ten times. The chain carries TRBV12-3 or TRBV12-4 and TRBJ1-5; D possibly corresponds to TRBD1 (6 bases). V was shortened by 5 bases and J by 5 bases, with 10 bases between the two germline ends. CDR3 length: 13 amino acids. CDR3 coding DNA: TGTGCCAGCAGTACTCGGACAGATCAGCCCCAGCATTTT. This sequence encodes CASSTRTDQPQHF.

At least ten counts were recorded for this clonotype. The chain employs TRBV20-1 and TRBJ2-1; D remains ambiguous. This CDR3 region has 15 residues. Trimming removed 1 base at V and 1 base at J, with 11 bases between. Germline CDR1 reads DFQATT; CDR2 reads SNEGSKA (reference sequence). DNA of the CDR3: TGCAGTGCTAGAGCAGCGTCACGATCCTACAATGAGCAGTTCTTC. Its translation is CSARAASRSYNEQFF.

In its sample, this clonotype was seen many times. The J gene is TRBJ2-1, the V gene TRBV29-1; 8 bases line up with TRBD1. This CDR3 is 11 amino acids long. The germline V gene has CDR1 SQVTM and CDR2 ANQGSEA. Trimming took 8 bases from V and 14 from J; bases not matched to a gene: 11. The CDR3 spells CSTTFTTGEFF. In DNA form, the CDR3 reads TGCAGCACCACCTTTACGACAGGGGAGTTCTTC.

Ten or more counts support this clonotype. This chain joins TRBV20-1 and TRBJ1-1; D is perhaps TRBD1 (5 bases). Deletions cut 3 bases from V and 1 base from J, with 9 bases between. Germline CDR1 and CDR2: DFQATT and SNEGSKA (reference sequence). The CDR3 loop spans 13 amino acids. The CDR3 DNA reads as TGCAGTGCTAGGAAGGGGTGGAACACTGAAGCTTTCTTT. This codes for CSARKGWNTEAFF.

This clonotype came up many times. The rearrangement uses TRBV20-1 and TRBJ1-5; 7 nucleotides agree with TRBD1. The V and J ends lost 6 bases and 4 bases, in that order; junction bases with no gene match: 12. The germline V gene has CDR1 DFQATT and CDR2 SNEGSKA (reference sequence). The CDR3 has 15 residues. CDR3 bases: TGCAGTGCGCGGCGCCCGACAGGGTTGAATCAGCCCCAGCATTTT. It encodes CSARRPTGLNQPQHF.

This clonotype came up many times. The chain recombines TRBV5-6 with TRBJ2-3, with 8 positions matching TRBD1. The germline V gene has CDR1 SGHDT and CDR2 YYEEEE. The CDR3 spans 16 residues. Trimming cost V 3 bases and J 1 base; bases outside gene matches: 7. The CDR3 nucleotides are TGTGCCAGCAGCTCCTTGGGACAGGAGCGCACAGATACGCAGTATTTT. This sequence encodes CASSSLGQERTDTQYF.

This clonotype occurred many times. The chain links TRBV6-5 to TRBJ2-2; 9 bases match TRBD1. Germline-derived CDR1 and CDR2 are MNHEY and SVGAGI. V dropped 0 bases and J dropped 5; count of bases not matched to a gene: 4. This CDR3 contains 16 residues. The chain's CDR3 is CASSYSQGQGTGELFF. CDR3 DNA: TGTGCCAGCAGTTACTCGCAGGGACAGGGTACCGGGGAGCTGTTTTTT.

The V and J genes are TRBV10-3 and TRBJ2-2; maybe TRBD1 (6 bases). Germline lookup yields CDR1 ENHRY and CDR2 SYGVKD. V lost 6 bases, J lost 7 bases, and 18 bases lay in between. This CDR3 comprises 15 residues. Written as DNA, the CDR3 is TGTGCCATCAGGAACAGGGCATTTAGCATCGGGGAGCTGTTTTTT. It is translated as CAIRNRAFSIGELFF.

The sample holds a few counts of this clonotype. This chain uses TRBV7-6 with TRBJ2-3, with D unclear. Between the trimmed V and J ends, which lost 5 bases and 2 bases, there was a span of 14 bases. The CDR3 consists of 15 residues. The germline V gene encodes CDR1 SGHVS and CDR2 FNYEAQ. The CDR3 DNA reads TGTGCCAGCAGCCCACGTTTTCTGTCCACAGATACGCAGTATTTT. It encodes CASSPRFLSTDTQYF.

This clonotype turned up a few times. The chain combines TRBV11-2 with TRBJ2-3, with no clear D. The V and J ends lost 1 base and 4 bases respectively, with 12 bases between them. The germline gives CDR1 SGHAT, CDR2 FQNNGV. This CDR3 comprises 15 residues. This CDR3 reads CASSLGLLGPDTQYF. The CDR3 nucleotides read TGTGCCAGCAGCTTAGGTCTCCTGGGCCCAGATACGCAGTATTTT.

The sample holds many counts of this clonotype. This chain uses TRBV20-1 with TRBJ1-5; 12 bases line up with TRBD1. Germline CDR1 and CDR2: DFQATT and SNEGSKA (reference sequence). The CDR3 runs to 18 residues. J lost 7 bases, V lost 0 bases, and 13 bases had no gene match. The CDR3 loop reads CSARDRSGTGGAGQPQHF. In nucleotides, the CDR3 is TGCAGTGCTAGAGATAGAAGTGGGACAGGGGGCGCTGGGCAGCCCCAGCATTTT.

This clonotype was recorded at least ten times. V usage is TRBV7-9 and J usage is TRBJ2-1; the D gene is possibly TRBD1 (6 bases). The CDR3 is made up of 13 amino acids. V was pared by 4 bases and J by 6 bases, with 10 bases between. Germline CDR1 SEHNR, CDR2 FQNEAQ (reference sequence). CDR3 DNA: TGTGCCAGCAGCTCCCGAGGGGGCAATGAGCAGTTCTTC. Translating gives CASSSRGGNEQFF.

The chain links TRBV5-1 to TRBJ2-3; possibly TRBD2 for D (6 bases). Germline V gives CDR1 SGHRS, CDR2 YFSETQ. The CDR3 totals 14 residues. V was shortened by 4 bases and J by 2 bases, with 11 bases between the two germline ends. CDR3 sequence reads: CASSAPGDTDTQYF. The CDR3 region has the DNA TGCGCCAGCAGCGCACCGGGGGACACAGATACGCAGTATTTT.

This clonotype was seen ten or more times. The CDR3 here is CASRAESSGANVLTF. CDR3 coding DNA: TGTGCCAGCAGAGCCGAGTCCTCTGGGGCCAACGTCCTGACTTTC. The rearrangement uses TRBV12-3 or TRBV12-4 and TRBJ2-6; D is uncertain. The CDR3 has 15 residues. V lost 6 bases and J 0 bases, leaving 9 bases between the germline ends.

V usage is TRBV12-3 or TRBV12-4 and J usage is TRBJ1-4; 9 bases are a match to TRBD1. This CDR3 has 15 residues. V was clipped by 5 bases and J by 8 bases; unmatched bases: 9. The CDR3 DNA follows: TGTGCCAGCAGTCAAACAGGGGGCGGCGGAGAAAAACTGTTTTTT. Its translation is CASSQTGGGGEKLFF.

This clonotype was detected ten times or more. The CDR3 reads CSTTPETVSTDTQYF. The CDR3 nucleotides are TGCAGCACCACCCCAGAAACAGTCAGCACAGATACGCAGTATTTT. V usage is TRBV29-1 and J usage is TRBJ2-3; D not resolved. This CDR3 is built from 15 residues. The V and J ends lost 8 bases and 0 bases respectively, with 18 bases between them. CDR1 and CDR2 from the germline V gene are SQVTM and ANQGSEA.

The CDR3 DNA is TGCGCCAGCAGTCGGGGTTTCTACGAGCAGTACTTC. This translates into CASSRGFYEQYF. The V call is TRBV5-1, the J call TRBJ2-7, with D possibly TRBD2 on 5 matching bases. From germline, CDR1 is SGHRS and CDR2 YFSETQ. Trimming removed 5 bases at V and 3 bases at J, with 9 bases between. This CDR3 comprises 12 residues.

The sample holds many counts of this clonotype. The rearrangement joins TRBV11-2 to TRBJ2-4, with a weak D call TRBD1 (5 bases). Germline V gene lookup returns CDR1 SGHAT and CDR2 FQNNGV. V lost 6 bases, J lost 0 bases, and 12 bases lay in between. This CDR3 spans 15 amino acids. The CDR3 bases are TGTGCCAGCAGGACAGTAGAACTAGCCAAAAACATTCAGTACTTC. It yields the protein CASRTVELAKNIQYF.

This clonotype was picked up many times. In DNA, the CDR3 is TGCAGTGCTAGAGATCGTTCTAGCGGACTTAATACGCAGTATTTT. Protein sequence: CSARDRSSGLNTQYF. The V gene is TRBV20-1, the J gene TRBJ2-3; 7 bases line up with TRBD2. Trimming took 0 bases from V and 7 from J; bases not matched to a gene: 10. There are 15 residues in the CDR3. The germline V gene has CDR1 DFQATT and CDR2 SNEGSKA (reference sequence).

This clonotype was seen many times. The chain is built from TRBV5-1 and TRBJ2-7, with D perhaps TRBD1 (5 bases). Germline lookup yields CDR1 SGHRS and CDR2 YFSETQ. V shed 5 bases and J shed 2 bases, with 17 bases lying between them. This CDR3 contains 15 residues. CDR3 sequence: CASRRDSNGPYEQYF. CDR3 coding DNA: TGCGCCAGCAGGCGAGACAGCAACGGTCCCTACGAGCAGTACTTC. Variable domain in full (rest from reference TRBV5-1 and TRBJ2-7): KAGVTQTPRYLIKTRGQQVTLSCSPISGHRSVSWYQQTPGQGLQFLFEYFSETQRNKGNFPGRFSGRQFSNSRSEMNVSTLELGDSALYLCASRRDSNGPYEQYFGPGTRLTVT.